The rows below give T cell receptor beta chains drawn from one sample of a study of cytomegalovirus exposure and HLA in healthy donors. TCRdb's table, derived via immunoSEQ multiplex PCR, lists solely in-frame clones and lacks some. In the table there are roughly 150,000 clones, more than 75% of which are singletons. The sequenced sample was PBMCs. These receptors all stem from a man between 18 and 29 years old in good health and CMV-seronegative. Both conserved end residues are part of each CDR3. The D gene is left open where the match is weak. Size is stated for part of the rows, as once, few or many counts, or as a class when the clone is expanded.

abundance | j_gene | d_gene | v_gene | CDR3aa | CDR3nt
NA | TRBJ2-5 | NA | TRBV6-1 | CASSELDILGETQYF | TGTGCCAGCAGTGAACTGGACATATTGGGGGAGACCCAGTACTTC
NA | TRBJ1-2 | NA | TRBV29-1 | CSVGSVERWLGGYTF | TGCAGCGTTGGAAGTGTTGAACGCTGGCTTGGCGGCTACACCTTC
NA | TRBJ2-7 | TRBD2 | TRBV18 | CASSPASGSSYEQYF | TGTGCCAGCTCACCCGCTAGCGGCAGCTCCTACGAGCAGTACTTC
NA | TRBJ2-2 | TRBD1 | TRBV7-9 | CASSLAGGTGPSTGELFF | TGTGCCAGCAGCTTAGCCGGGGGGACAGGGCCCTCCACCGGGGAGCTGTTTTTT
NA | TRBJ2-5 | TRBD2 | TRBV9 | CASSASSGISQETQYF | TGTGCCAGCAGCGCGTCTAGCGGGATTAGCCAAGAGACCCAGTACTTC
NA | TRBJ1-1 | TRBD1 | TRBV15 | CATSMGQGATEAFF | TGTGCCACCAGCATGGGACAGGGGGCCACTGAAGCTTTCTTT
NA | TRBJ2-3 | TRBD2 | TRBV13 | CASSPGTSGPTDTQYF | TGTGCCAGCAGCCCCGGGACTAGCGGACCCACAGATACGCAGTATTTT
NA | TRBJ2-1 | TRBD1 | TRBV6-5 | CASSTGQSYNEQFF | TGTGCCAGCAGTACGGGACAGAGCTACAATGAGCAGTTCTTC
NA | TRBJ1-2 | NA | TRBV28 | CASSLYRVRGYTF | TGTGCCAGCAGCCTATACAGGGTGCGTGGCTACACCTTC
NA | TRBJ1-2 | TRBD1 | TRBV5-6 | CASSWDRGGGYTF | TGTGCCAGCAGTTGGGACAGGGGTGGAGGCTACACCTTC
NA | TRBJ1-5 | TRBD1 | TRBV7-2 | CASSFNRQGNQPQHF | TGTGCCAGCAGCTTCAATCGACAGGGGAATCAGCCCCAGCATTTT
NA | TRBJ2-5 | NA | TRBV27 | CASSFGGETQYF | TGTGCCAGCAGTTTCGGGGGAGAGACCCAGTACTTC
few | TRBJ1-5 | NA | TRBV30 | CAWSSVTRWPQHF | TGTGCCTGGAGTTCGGTCACCCGCTGGCCCCAGCATTTT
once | TRBJ2-7 | TRBD2 | TRBV5-6 | CASSQGLAVEQYF | TGTGCCAGCAGCCAGGGACTAGCTGTCGAGCAGTACTTC
NA | TRBJ1-1 | NA | TRBV5-1 | CASSLAAGFEGAFF | TGCGCCAGCAGCTTGGCCGCAGGGTTCGAAGGAGCTTTCTTT
NA | TRBJ1-1 | NA | TRBV6-5 | CASSSAFTGNTEAFF | TGTGCCAGCAGTTCCGCGTTCACAGGGAACACTGAAGCTTTCTTT
NA | TRBJ2-1 | TRBD2 | TRBV11-3 | CASSLELGGSNEQFF | TGTGCCAGCAGCTTAGAATTGGGCGGGAGCAATGAGCAGTTCTTC
NA | TRBJ2-7 | NA | TRBV5-1 | CASSLQTSSYEQYF | TGCGCCAGCAGCTTGCAGACTAGCTCCTACGAGCAGTACTTC
NA | TRBJ1-4 | NA | TRBV15 | CATSRDQFPNEKLFF | TGTGCCACCAGCAGAGATCAGTTTCCGAATGAAAAACTGTTTTTT
NA | TRBJ1-6 | NA | TRBV5-1 | CASSGGQTDSPLHF | TGCGCCAGCAGCGGTGGACAGACGGATTCACCCCTCCACTTT
NA | TRBJ2-3 | NA | TRBV18 | CASSPPYARGTDTQYF | TGTGCCAGCTCACCACCGTACGCTAGGGGAACAGATACGCAGTATTTT
few | TRBJ2-7 | NA | TRBV6-6 | CASSYSGGGPREYF | TGTGCCAGCTCTTACTCCGGGGGAGGCCCGCGGGAGTACTTC
NA | TRBJ2-4 | TRBD1 | TRBV29-1 | CSAGQGAAKNIQYF | TGCAGCGCAGGACAGGGGGCCGCCAAAAACATTCAGTACTTC
NA | TRBJ2-7 | NA | TRBV27 | CASSSNYEQYF | TGTGCCAGCAGTTCCAATTACGAGCAGTACTTC
NA | TRBJ2-5 | NA | TRBV11-3 | CASSLDGGRTQYF | TGTGCCAGCAGCTTAGATGGGGGGAGGACCCAGTACTTC
once | TRBJ1-1 | NA | TRBV6-5 | CASSLSGYTEAFF | TGTGCCAGCAGTTTATCAGGGTACACTGAAGCTTTCTTT
NA | TRBJ2-7 | TRBD1 | TRBV6-5 | CASSRRTGTPYEQYF | TGTGCCAGCAGTCGACGGACAGGGACCCCCTACGAGCAGTACTTC
NA | TRBJ1-3 | TRBD1 | TRBV28 | CASSPGTGLGNTIYF | TGTGCCAGCAGTCCGGGGACAGGTCTTGGAAACACCATATATTTT
NA | TRBJ2-3 | NA | TRBV27 | CASSSKGSSPSTDTQYF | TGTGCCAGCAGTTCTAAGGGGTCCTCTCCTAGCACAGATACGCAGTATTTT